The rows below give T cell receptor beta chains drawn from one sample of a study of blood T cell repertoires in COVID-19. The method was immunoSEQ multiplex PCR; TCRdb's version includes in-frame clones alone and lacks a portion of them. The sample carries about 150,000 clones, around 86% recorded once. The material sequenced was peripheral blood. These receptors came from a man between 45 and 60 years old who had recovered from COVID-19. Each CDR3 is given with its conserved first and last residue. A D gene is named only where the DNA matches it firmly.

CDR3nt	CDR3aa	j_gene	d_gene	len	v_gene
TGTGCCAGCTCACCACCTTTGGCGGCTACTAATGAAAAACTGTTTTTT	CASSPPLAATNEKLFF	TRBJ1-4	.	16	TRBV18
TGTGCCAGCTCACCACTTGGGACAGACACCGGAGAAGCTTTCTTT	CASSPLGTDTGEAFF	TRBJ1-1	TRBD1	15	TRBV18
TGCGCCAGCAGCCAAGAGAATACGGGGGGCTCTGAAGCTTTCTTT	CASSQENTGGSEAFF	TRBJ1-1	.	15	TRBV4-1
TGTGCCAGCAGCCAGGCAGGGGGTGATTCACCCCTCCACTTT	CASSQAGGDSPLHF	TRBJ1-6	TRBD1	14	TRBV3-1/TRBV3-2
TGTGCCAGTAGTTCCGGGTCTCTAGAAAAACTGTTTTTT	CASSSGSLEKLFF	TRBJ1-4	.	13	TRBV19
TGTGCCCGAGCCCGGGACAGGGGAAGCGGCTACACCTTC	CARARDRGSGYTF	TRBJ1-2	TRBD1	13	TRBV30
TGTGCCAGCAGTTTATCGACAGGGTTGGCCGGGGAGCTGTTTTTT	CASSLSTGLAGELFF	TRBJ2-2	TRBD1	15	TRBV27
TGTGCTAGTGGTTTTGGCGGGAACCAAGAGACCCAGTACTTC	CASGFGGNQETQYF	TRBJ2-5	.	14	TRBV12-5
TGTGCCAGCAGTCTTACAGGGGCCACTGAAGCTTTCTTT	CASSLTGATEAFF	TRBJ1-1	TRBD1	13	TRBV7-9
TGTGCCAGCAGCGGGGGAGGGGCAAGCAATCAGCCCCAGCATTTT	CASSGGGASNQPQHF	TRBJ1-5	.	15	TRBV6-2/TRBV6-3
TGCAGCGTGGGACAGGCAAGCTACGAGCAGTACTTC	CSVGQASYEQYF	TRBJ2-7	TRBD1	12	TRBV29-1
TGCGCCAGCAGCTGGGGGCGGGAGGCGAGCTACACCTTC	CASSWGREASYTF	TRBJ1-2	.	13	TRBV4-3
TGTGCCAGCAGCTCTGGTCCGGGACAGGGGGCGAATGAGCAGTTCTTC	CASSSGPGQGANEQFF	TRBJ2-1	TRBD1	16	TRBV3-1/TRBV3-2
TGTGCCAGCAGTCCCGGGACAGGGGGCGGTGAAGCTTTCTTT	CASSPGTGGGEAFF	TRBJ1-1	TRBD1	14	TRBV6-4